One and the same sample provided the 30 T cell receptor beta chains below, sequenced in a study of cytomegalovirus exposure and HLA in healthy donors. Amplification used 60 Vbeta primers and 13 Jbeta primers. Generated by immunoSEQ multiplex PCR, the TCRdb table keeps only in-frame clones and is missing some. In total, the table holds roughly 200,000 clones. Sequenced sample: PBMCs. All receptors derive from a man aged 30 to 45 in good health and CMV-seronegative.

This rearrangement joins TRBV4-3 to TRBJ1-1; D unresolved. Germline assignment: CDR1 LGHNA and CDR2 YSLEER. V was clipped by 0 bases and J by 9 bases, with 14 bases between them. This CDR3 contains 14 residues. The CDR3 DNA sequence: TGCGCCAGCAGCCAAGATCAAGGGTGGACTAAAGCTTTCTTT. It translates to CASSQDQGWTKAFF.

This sequence joins TRBV7-2 and TRBJ1-2; 8 bases match TRBD1. The length of the CDR3 is 13 residues. The V gene end was trimmed by 5 bases and the J gene end by 7 bases; junction bases not matched to a gene: 6. The germline gives CDR1 SGHTA, CDR2 FQGNSA. CDR3 in amino acids: CASSLQGDGGYTF. DNA of the CDR3: TGTGCCAGCAGCCTACAGGGGGACGGTGGCTACACCTTC.

The CDR3 reads CASGPGGFSYEQYF. The DNA of the CDR3 is TGTGCTAGTGGTCCCGGGGGGTTCTCCTACGAGCAGTACTTC. The chain employs TRBV12-5 and TRBJ2-7; 7 bases align to TRBD2. The CDR3 loop spans 14 amino acids. In germline, CDR1 is LGHNT, CDR2 FRNRAP. Unmatched junction bases numbered 4, after V lost 5 bases and J lost 0 bases.

The chain uses TRBV19 and TRBJ2-2, with D perhaps matching TRBD1 (5 bases). The CDR3 runs to 14 residues. V lost 7 bases to trimming and J lost 1 base, with 10 bases between them. Germline V CDR1 and CDR2: LNHDA, SQIVND (reference sequence). CDR3 bases: TGTGCCAGTATTGGGGCACTGAACACCGGGGAGCTGTTTTTT. Translation: CASIGALNTGELFF.

The V and J genes are TRBV28 and TRBJ2-1; 11 bases agree with TRBD2. V dropped 5 bases and J dropped 4; count of bases not matched to a gene: 4. This CDR3 has 15 residues. Per germline, CDR1 MDHEN and CDR2 SYDVKM. This chain's CDR3 is CASSLGTSGYNEQFF. DNA of the CDR3: TGTGCCAGCAGTCTTGGGACTAGCGGATACAATGAGCAGTTCTTC.

This chain links TRBV27 with TRBJ1-2; 9 bases are shared with TRBD1. J gave up 3 bases and V 6 bases, and 17 bases lay outside the gene matches. Germline CDR1 is MNHEY and CDR2 is SMNVEV (reference sequence). This CDR3 is built from 18 residues. CDR3: CASSPHRGQGLRDYGYTF. CDR3 in DNA: TGTGCCAGCAGCCCACATAGGGGACAGGGCCTTAGAGACTATGGCTACACCTTC.

The chain carries TRBV4-3 and TRBJ2-1, with 8 nucleotides matching TRBD2. The V gene's germline CDR1 is LGHNA and CDR2 YSLEER. Germline trimming cut 3 bases from V and 5 bases from J; bases unmatched to any gene: 6. There are 15 residues in the CDR3. CDR3 amino acids: CASSQQPGGDNEQFF. The CDR3 DNA is TGCGCCAGCAGCCAGCAGCCGGGGGGGGACAATGAGCAGTTCTTC.

The chain has TRBV10-1 and TRBJ1-1; D is perhaps TRBD1 (6 bases). The germline CDR1 and CDR2 sequences are WNHNN and SYGVQD (reference sequence). V lost 4 bases and J 2 bases, leaving 8 bases between the germline ends. This CDR3 comprises 13 residues. This CDR3 reads CASSGTVNTEAFF. CDR3 bases: TGCGCCAGCAGTGGGACAGTTAACACTGAAGCTTTCTTT.

This chain joins TRBV19 and TRBJ2-1; D gene uncertain. The CDR3 runs 12 residues. V lost 6 bases and J 4 bases, leaving 7 bases between the germline ends. Per germline, CDR1 LNHDA and CDR2 SQIVND (reference sequence). In DNA form, the CDR3 reads TGTGCCAGTAGCCCAGATTACAATGAGCAGTTCTTC. Its translation is CASSPDYNEQFF. Full variable domain (remainder filled in from reference TRBV19 and TRBJ2-1): DGGITQSPKYLFRKEGQNVTLSCEQNLNHDAMYWYRQDPGQGLRLIYYSQIVNDFQKGDIAEGYSVSREKKESFPLTVTSAQKNPTAFYLCASSPDYNEQFFGPGTRLTVL.

The genes are TRBV25-1 and TRBJ1-5; 8 bases match TRBD1. Germline loops: CDR1 MGHDK, CDR2 SYGVNS. The CDR3 has 15 residues. Trimming removed 7 bases from V and 1 base from J; junction bases left unmatched: 6. In DNA, the CDR3 is TGTGCCAGCATGGTGGACAGGGTAAGCAATCAGCCCCAGCATTTT. This codes for CASMVDRVSNQPQHF.

The rearrangement joins TRBV9 to TRBJ1-4; D gene uncertain. V was trimmed by 4 bases and J by 7 bases, leaving 20 bases between them. This CDR3 is 16 amino acids long. Germline V gene data show CDR1 as SGDLS and CDR2 as YYNGEE. The CDR3 loop is CASSPRNGPGGEKLFF. In DNA, the CDR3 is TGTGCCAGCAGCCCCCGAAATGGGCCTGGAGGTGAAAAACTGTTTTTT.

V and J are TRBV6-5 and TRBJ2-1, with 7 bases that match TRBD2. V was pared by 7 bases and J by 4 bases, with 7 bases of the junction left unmatched. Per germline, CDR1 MNHEY and CDR2 SVGAGI. The CDR3 has 14 amino acids. Written as DNA, the CDR3 is TGTGCCAGCAACGGGGCTAGCGGTTACAATGAGCAGTTCTTC. This translates into CASNGASGYNEQFF.

V and J are TRBV6-6 and TRBJ1-5; 9 bases fit TRBD1. The V segment lost 5 bases and the J segment 6 bases; nucleotides outside the gene matches: 8. The CDR3 extends over 15 amino acids. Germline CDR1 and CDR2: MNHNY and SVGAGI (reference sequence). This CDR3 is CASSKGQGVVQPQHF. In DNA, the CDR3 is TGTGCCAGCAGTAAGGGACAGGGCGTTGTTCAGCCCCAGCATTTT.

V is TRBV6-1 and J is TRBJ2-7, with 10 bases aligning to TRBD1. CDR1 is MNHNS, CDR2 SASEGT, per germline. The CDR3 length is 14 residues. V was clipped by 6 bases and J by 6 bases; unmatched bases: 8. This chain's CDR3 is CASSRGQGTGEQYF. The CDR3 coding sequence is TGTGCCAGCAGCCGGGGACAGGGGACGGGCGAGCAGTACTTC.

The chain recombines TRBV7-2 with TRBJ1-6; D gene ambiguous. Per germline, CDR1 SGHTA and CDR2 FQGNSA. The CDR3 consists of 16 residues. V was cut by 3 bases and J by 0 bases, with 9 bases left in between. CDR3 coding DNA: TGTGCCAGCAGCTTCGACCGGAGCTCCTATAATTCACCCCTCCACTTT. Its protein is CASSFDRSSYNSPLHF.

V usage is TRBV6-6 and J usage is TRBJ1-4; D not certain. The germline V and J ends were trimmed by 11 bases and 8 bases, with 27 bases remaining between them. Germline CDR1 MNHNY, CDR2 SVGAGI (reference sequence). The CDR3 loop spans 16 amino acids. The DNA for the CDR3 is TGTGCCTCCACCGTTCTTGGTCTCCGGGGTGGGGAAAAACTGTTTTTT. Protein sequence: CASTVLGLRGGEKLFF.

The chain joins TRBV10-2 to TRBJ1-4; no definite D call. CDR3 size: 15 residues. The V end lost 3 bases, the J end lost 4 bases, and 12 bases lay between the germline ends. The germline CDR1 and CDR2 sequences are WSHSY and SAAADI. CDR3 sequence (DNA): TGCGCCAGCAGTGAAAAGGGAGTAAATAATGAAAAACTGTTTTTT. Translated: CASSEKGVNNEKLFF.

This chain links TRBV29-1 with TRBJ1-3; D is uncertain. The CDR3 contains 13 residues. Germline assignment: CDR1 SQVTM and CDR2 ANQGSEA. The CDR3 nucleotides are TGCACCGCAACGGGAAGCTCTGGAAACACCATATATTTT. Translating gives CTATGSSGNTIYF.

The chain links TRBV5-1 to TRBJ2-5; the D gene is possibly TRBD1 (6 bases). There are 14 residues in the CDR3. Per the germline V gene, CDR1 is SGHRS and CDR2 is YFSETQ. The germline V and J ends were trimmed by 3 bases and 5 bases, with 14 bases remaining between them. CDR3 residues: CASSSFPGEETQYF. Here the CDR3 DNA reads TGCGCCAGCAGCTCCTTCCCAGGGGAGGAGACCCAGTACTTC.

The rearrangement links TRBV5-1 to TRBJ2-5; TRBD2 matches 11 bases. V lost 1 base and J lost 3; bases outside the gene matches: 5. Germline V lookup: CDR1 SGHRS, CDR2 YFSETQ. This CDR3 comprises 16 residues. CDR3 nucleotide sequence: TGCGCCAGCAGCTTGCTAACTAGCGGGAGTGAAGAGACCCAGTACTTC. It yields the protein CASSLLTSGSEETQYF.

V usage is TRBV27 and J usage is TRBJ2-1; 10 bases fit TRBD1. This CDR3 is 14 amino acids long. Looked up from germline, CDR1 is MNHEY and CDR2 is SMNVEV (reference sequence). V dropped 6 bases and J dropped 8; count of bases not matched to a gene: 7. The CDR3 loop is CASRGLTGGDEQFF. Here the CDR3 DNA reads TGTGCCAGCAGGGGCCTGACAGGGGGCGATGAGCAGTTCTTC.

The V and J genes are TRBV18 and TRBJ2-7; the match to TRBD1 covers 7 bases. This CDR3 is 14 amino acids long. Germline CDR1 reads KGHSH; CDR2 reads LQKENI. The V and J ends lost 0 bases and 4 bases, in that order; junction bases with no gene match: 3. This chain's CDR3 is CASSPPRDRYEQYF. The CDR3 DNA follows: TGTGCCAGCTCACCACCGAGGGACAGATACGAGCAGTACTTC.

The chain couples TRBV28 to TRBJ1-4; 9 nucleotides align to TRBD1. The junction had 5 bases not matched to a gene; V was cut back by 0 bases and J by 6 bases. The CDR3 covers 16 residues. From germline, CDR1 is MDHEN and CDR2 SYDVKM. The CDR3 protein is CASSLWGRQGDEKLFF. The CDR3, as DNA: TGTGCCAGCAGTTTATGGGGCAGACAGGGGGATGAAAAACTGTTTTTT.

V usage is TRBV27 and J usage is TRBJ1-2; tentative D call: TRBD1 (5 bases). V lost 6 bases and J lost 5, with 19 bases in between. The CDR3 extends over 15 amino acids. The germline V gene encodes CDR1 MNHEY and CDR2 SMNVEV (reference sequence). Written as DNA, the CDR3 is TGTGCCAGCAGGCCGTCGGGGGGACTTGAGTATGGCTACACCTTC. This sequence encodes CASRPSGGLEYGYTF.

The chain employs TRBV4-1 and TRBJ1-6, with 7 bases lining up with TRBD1. The CDR3 runs to 17 residues. Germline CDR1 is MGHRA and CDR2 is YSYEKL. V trimming: 0 bases; J trimming: 10 bases; junction bases outside the gene matches: 12. Here the CDR3 reads CASSQDPRKGANSPLHF. CDR3 coding DNA: TGCGCCAGCAGCCAAGATCCGCGGAAGGGGGCAAACTCACCCCTCCACTTT.

V usage is TRBV6-5 and J usage is TRBJ2-3; 9 positions match TRBD2. Germline loops: CDR1 MNHEY, CDR2 SVGAGI. CDR3 size: 15 residues. Trimming took 5 bases from V and 3 from J; bases not matched to a gene: 6. CDR3 loop: CASSGRGGGTDTQYF. As DNA, the CDR3 is TGTGCCAGCAGTGGACGCGGGGGGGGTACAGATACGCAGTATTTT.

V usage is TRBV11-2 and J usage is TRBJ1-1; 9 bases are shared with TRBD1. The ends lost 4 bases at V and 8 bases at J; junction bases unmatched: 11. The length of the CDR3 is 15 residues. Germline V CDR1 and CDR2: SGHAT, FQNNGV. The CDR3 DNA reads as TGTGCCAGCAGCTCTACGACAGGGGGTTATGTAGAAGCTTTCTTT. As protein: CASSSTTGGYVEAFF.

The chain combines TRBV9 with TRBJ2-3; 11 bases agree with TRBD2. The CDR3 runs 16 residues. The J segment lost 5 bases and the V segment lost 0 bases, leaving 5 bases of the junction unmatched. Germline V gives CDR1 SGDLS, CDR2 YYNGEE. In nucleotides, the CDR3 is TGTGCCAGCAGCGTAGCTAGCGGGGGGCGGGGAGATACGCAGTATTTT. Amino acid sequence: CASSVASGGRGDTQYF.

This sequence joins TRBV18 and TRBJ1-1, with D hard to call. Germline CDR1 is KGHSH and CDR2 is LQKENI. The CDR3 extends over 15 amino acids. Trimming took off 3 bases at V and 5 bases at J, with 16 bases between the two ends. In DNA, the CDR3 is TGTGCCAGCTCACCCCTCGTCGACGGCGGGACTGAAGCTTTCTTT. It encodes CASSPLVDGGTEAFF.

V is TRBV9 and J is TRBJ1-1; D is possibly TRBD1 (5 bases). The CDR3 totals 12 residues. Trimming pared 3 bases from V and 11 bases from J, leaving 14 bases between. CDR1 and CDR2 from the germline V gene are SGDLS and YYNGEE. The CDR3 loop reads CASSAHTRGAFF. As DNA, the CDR3 is TGTGCCAGCAGCGCCCATACCCGGGGGGCTTTCTTT.